The 8 T cell receptor beta chains below all came from one sample that was sequenced in a study of Tregs in tolerant kidney transplant recipients. Profiled with immunoSEQ multiplex PCR; TCRdb holds only in-frame clones, not every one. This table has 50,000 to 85,000 clones, approximately 92% appearing once. This material consisted of CD8+ T cells from blood, taken before the transplant. These receptors were taken from a human donor who received a combined kidney and bone marrow transplant.

The V call is TRBV27, the J call TRBJ2-2; D possibly corresponds to TRBD1 (5 bases). In germline, CDR1 is MNHEY, CDR2 SMNVEV (reference sequence). The V and J ends lost 7 bases and 1 base respectively, with 7 bases between them. The length of the CDR3 is 13 residues. The CDR3 coding sequence is TGTGCCAGCAAAGGGGAGAACACCGGGGAGCTGTTTTTT. Its protein product is CASKGENTGELFF.

V is TRBV19 and J is TRBJ2-7, with D unresolved. The CDR3 covers 13 residues. The germline gives CDR1 LNHDA, CDR2 SQIVND (reference sequence). Trimming pared 5 bases from V and 3 bases from J, leaving 11 bases between. CDR3 region: CASSPVPGYEQYF. In DNA, the CDR3 is TGTGCCAGTAGTCCCGTTCCAGGCTACGAGCAGTACTTC. The full variable domain, its missing parts supplied by reference TRBV19 and TRBJ2-7, is DGGITQSPKYLFRKEGQNVTLSCEQNLNHDAMYWYRQDPGQGLRLIYYSQIVNDFQKGDIAEGYSVSREKKESFPLTVTSAQKNPTAFYLCASSPVPGYEQYFGPGTRLTVT.

The chain carries TRBV7-9 and TRBJ2-1, with 12 bases aligning to TRBD2. CDR3 size: 17 residues. Germline V CDR1 and CDR2: SEHNR, FQNEAQ (reference sequence). The J segment lost 2 bases and the V segment lost 5 bases, leaving 7 bases of the junction unmatched. In nucleotides, the CDR3 is TGTGCCAGCAGCCCCCGGACTAGCGGGAACGCCTACAATGAGCAGTTCTTC. Protein sequence: CASSPRTSGNAYNEQFF.

The V and J genes are TRBV5-6 and TRBJ2-5; D gene uncertain. The CDR3 sequence is 17 residues long. CDR1 SGHDT and CDR2 YYEEEE come from the germline V gene. V was cut by 4 bases and J by 5 bases, with 24 bases left in between. The CDR3 here is CASSLPVGLEIRETQYF. CDR3 DNA sequence: TGTGCCAGCAGCCTCCCTGTGGGCCTCGAAATAAGGGAGACCCAGTACTTC.

This rearrangement joins TRBV4-1 to TRBJ1-1; 8 positions agree with TRBD1. The germline gives CDR1 MGHRA, CDR2 YSYEKL. V lost 4 bases, J lost 2 bases, and 6 bases stayed unmatched. The CDR3 runs 15 residues. CDR3: CASSRDGQGNTEAFF. The CDR3 DNA follows: TGCGCCAGCAGCCGAGATGGACAGGGAAACACTGAAGCTTTCTTT.

This chain connects TRBV7-6 to TRBJ1-1; 7 positions match TRBD1. The CDR3 loop spans 13 amino acids. V shed 5 bases and J 1 base; nucleotides not matched to a gene: 1. Germline V lookup: CDR1 SGHVS, CDR2 FNYEAQ. CDR3 nucleotide sequence: TGTGCCAGCAGCCGACAGGGGAACACTGAAGCTTTCTTT. Translating gives CASSRQGNTEAFF.

Concerning this clone: This CDR3 is also generated by other DNA sequences in the sample. For the CDR3, the DNA is TGTGCCAGCAGCTCCGGGACTTCTACCTACGAGCAGTACTTC. Amino acid sequence: CASSSGTSTYEQYF. The V gene is TRBV5-8, the J gene TRBJ2-7; maybe TRBD2 (6 bases). Trimming pared 3 bases from V and 2 bases from J, leaving 12 bases between. Per germline, CDR1 SGHTS and CDR2 YDEGEE. This CDR3 is 14 amino acids long.

The chain uses TRBV5-1 and TRBJ2-3; 9 bases match TRBD2. With V trimmed by 0 bases and J by 1 base, 0 bases remained unmatched. The germline V gene encodes CDR1 SGHRS and CDR2 YFSETQ. CDR3 length: 15 residues. CDR3 in amino acids: CASSLVAGGTDTQYF. As DNA, the CDR3 is TGCGCCAGCAGCTTGGTAGCGGGAGGCACAGATACGCAGTATTTT.